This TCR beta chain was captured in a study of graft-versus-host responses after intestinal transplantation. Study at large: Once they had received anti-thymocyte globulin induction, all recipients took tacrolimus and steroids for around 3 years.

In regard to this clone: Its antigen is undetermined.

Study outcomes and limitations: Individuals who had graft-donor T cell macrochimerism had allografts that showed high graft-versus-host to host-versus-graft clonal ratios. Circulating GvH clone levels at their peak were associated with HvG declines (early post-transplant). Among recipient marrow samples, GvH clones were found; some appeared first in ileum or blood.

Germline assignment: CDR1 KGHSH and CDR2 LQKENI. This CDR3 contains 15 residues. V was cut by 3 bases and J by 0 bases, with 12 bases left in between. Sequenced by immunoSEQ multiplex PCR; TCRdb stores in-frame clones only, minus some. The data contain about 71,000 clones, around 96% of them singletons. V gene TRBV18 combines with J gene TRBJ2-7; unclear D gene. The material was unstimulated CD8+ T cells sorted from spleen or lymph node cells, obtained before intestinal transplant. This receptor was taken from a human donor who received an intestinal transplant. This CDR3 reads CASSPGYRSSYEQYF. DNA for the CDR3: TGTGCCAGCTCACCTGGATACCGGAGCTCCTACGAGCAGTACTTC.